These T cell receptor beta chains were read from a single sample in a study of OX40 agonist ivuxolimab in advanced cancers. Only in-frame clones appear in the TCRdb table, and some are missing; sequencing was by immunoSEQ multiplex PCR. The table shows over 40,000 clones, with 65% to 85% occurring only once. This material consisted of CD4+ or CD8+ T cells sorted from blood, taken in a trial of the OX40 agonist ivuxolimab. Every receptor here comes from an adult with an advanced solid tumor such as melanoma, head and neck, liver or kidney cancer. Each CDR3 is given with its conserved first and last residue. The D gene is left open where the match is weak. Size tells how often a clone was seen (once, few, many) or the class of an expanded clone, and some rows leave it out.

abundance	d_gene	j_gene	v_gene	CDR3aa	CDR3nt
NA	NA	TRBJ2-6	TRBV9	CASSPRASGANVLTF	TGTGCCAGCAGCCCTAGAGCCTCTGGGGCCAACGTCCTGACTTTC
NA	NA	TRBJ1-2	TRBV12-5	CASASGGGWGYTF	TGTGCTAGTGCCTCGGGTGGGGGCTGGGGCTACACCTTC
NA	TRBD1	TRBJ2-6	TRBV5-6	CASSFQGARGANVLTF	TGTGCCAGCAGCTTCCAGGGGGCGCGTGGGGCCAACGTCCTGACTTTC
NA	NA	TRBJ2-3	TRBV5-6	CASSLGPTDTQYF	TGTGCCAGCAGCTTAGGACCAACAGATACGCAGTATTTT
once	TRBD1	TRBJ1-1	TRBV6-5	CASSYRQGNTEAFF	TGTGCCAGCAGTTACCGACAGGGCAACACTGAAGCTTTCTTT
NA	TRBD1	TRBJ1-4	TRBV11-3	CASSRRTGATNEKLFF	TGTGCCAGCAGCCGTAGGACAGGGGCAACTAATGAAAAACTGTTTTTT
NA	TRBD2	TRBJ2-1	TRBV29-1	CSAPPSSGGYNEQFF	TGCAGCGCGCCACCCTCTAGCGGGGGTTACAATGAGCAGTTCTTC
NA	TRBD1	TRBJ2-3	TRBV2	CASSGGQGTDTQYF	TGTGCCAGCAGTGGAGGACAGGGTACAGATACGCAGTATTTT
NA	NA	TRBJ2-1	TRBV28	CASSLLGTGDNEQFF	TGTGCCAGCAGTTTACTAGGGACGGGTGACAATGAGCAGTTCTTC
NA	NA	TRBJ2-6	TRBV13	CASSLGGRSGANVLTF	TGTGCCAGCAGCTTAGGAGGGCGCTCTGGGGCCAACGTCCTGACTTTC
NA	TRBD2	TRBJ2-5	TRBV5-4	CASSLAGSGETQYF	TGTGCCAGCAGCTTGGCGGGTAGCGGGGAGACCCAGTACTTC
NA	NA	TRBJ2-2	TRBV29-1	CSVDRGGTGELFF	TGCAGCGTTGACAGGGGAGGGACCGGGGAGCTGTTTTTT
NA	NA	TRBJ2-3	TRBV11-2	CASSFAIGTDTQYF	TGTGCCAGCAGCTTCGCTATTGGCACAGATACGCAGTATTTT
NA	NA	TRBJ2-7	TRBV10-1	CASSESRLLSYEQYF	TGCGCCAGCAGTGAGTCGAGACTCCTGTCCTACGAGCAGTACTTC
NA	NA	TRBJ1-4	TRBV7-9	CASSFLTENEKLFF	TGTGCCAGCAGCTTTCTAACGGAAAATGAAAAACTGTTTTTT
NA	NA	TRBJ2-7	TRBV15	CATSRLGSQYEQYF	TGTGCCACCAGCAGACTAGGGAGCCAGTACGAGCAGTACTTC
NA	NA	TRBJ1-1	TRBV7-9	CASSLEGGNTEAFF	TGTGCCAGCAGCTTAGAGGGGGGGAACACTGAAGCTTTCTTT
NA	NA	TRBJ1-5	TRBV6-5	CASGGRRNQPQHF	TGTGCCAGCGGGGGACGCCGGAATCAGCCCCAGCATTTT
NA	NA	TRBJ2-3	TRBV4-3	CASSQDSARGLFF	TGCGCCAGCAGCCAAGATTCGGCGAGAGGCCTCTTTTTT
NA	NA	TRBJ2-7	TRBV29-1	CSVSLAGEQYF	TGCAGCGTATCACTGGCGGGGGAGCAGTACTTC
NA	NA	TRBJ1-1	TRBV6-1	CASSFLDGGTEAFF	TGTGCCAGCAGTTTTCTCGACGGGGGCACTGAAGCTTTCTTT
NA	NA	TRBJ2-1	TRBV5-1	CVSSAGGISYNEQFF	TGCGTCAGCTCGGCGGGCGGGATCTCCTACAATGAGCAGTTCTTC
NA	NA	TRBJ2-7	TRBV18	CASSPLGGLPPYEQYF	TGTGCCAGCTCACCACTGGGCGGGCTCCCCCCCTACGAGCAGTACTTC
NA	NA	TRBJ1-2	TRBV14	CASSQTGTFSYGYTF	TGTGCCAGTAGTCAGACGGGGACTTTCTCCTATGGCTACACCTTC
NA	NA	TRBJ1-2	TRBV4-3	CASSQDGGYSYGYTF	TGCGCCAGCAGCCAAGATGGAGGGTATTCCTATGGCTACACCTTC
NA	NA	TRBJ1-1	TRBV18	CASSPQGSNTEAFF	TGTGCCAGCTCGCCCCAGGGTTCGAACACTGAAGCTTTCTTT
NA	TRBD1	TRBJ2-2	TRBV5-1	CASSWTGGTGELFF	TGCGCCAGCAGCTGGACAGGGGGCACCGGGGAGCTGTTTTTT
NA	TRBD2	TRBJ2-3	TRBV2	CASRPTGGRTDTQYF	TGTGCCAGCAGGCCCACGGGAGGGAGAACAGATACGCAGTATTTT
NA	TRBD2	TRBJ2-5	TRBV9	CASSVDPGGRETQYF	TGTGCCAGCAGCGTAGACCCGGGAGGACGGGAGACCCAGTACTTC
NA	NA	TRBJ1-1	TRBV30	CAWSVLGGTEAFF	TGTGCCTGGAGTGTCCTGGGGGGCACTGAAGCTTTCTTT
NA	TRBD2	TRBJ2-1	TRBV11-2	CASSFQALLADEQFF	TGTGCCAGCAGCTTCCAAGCCCTACTAGCGGATGAGCAGTTCTTC
few	NA	TRBJ2-2	TRBV2	CASLGRRWGTGELFF	TGTGCCAGCTTGGGCCGTAGATGGGGCACCGGGGAGCTGTTTTTT
NA	NA	TRBJ2-6	TRBV7-2	CASSPHNSGANVLTF	TGTGCCAGCAGCCCACACAACTCTGGGGCCAACGTCCTGACTTTC
few	NA	TRBJ2-1	TRBV5-1	CASSIVAVSSYNEQFF	TGCGCCAGCAGCATCGTAGCGGTAAGCTCCTACAATGAGCAGTTCTTC
NA	TRBD2	TRBJ2-5	TRBV11-3	CASSLGGRARETQYF	TGTGCCAGCAGCTTAGGCGGGAGGGCCCGAGAGACCCAGTACTTC
NA	TRBD2	TRBJ2-3	TRBV4-1	CASKTTWREGQDTQYF	TGCGCCAGCAAAACGACATGGCGGGAGGGCCAAGATACGCAGTATTTT
NA	NA	TRBJ1-2	TRBV29-1	CSVEDRGFGYGYTF	TGCAGCGTTGAAGATCGAGGGTTCGGCTATGGCTACACCTTC
NA	NA	TRBJ2-3	TRBV7-9	CASSLVQTDTQYF	TGTGCCAGCAGCTTGGTCCAAACAGATACGCAGTATTTT
NA	NA	TRBJ1-5	TRBV18	CASSPTQALNQPQHF	TGTGCCAGCTCCCCGACGCAGGCTCTCAATCAGCCCCAGCATTTT
few	NA	TRBJ1-4	TRBV27	CASSTRPRTQLFF	TGTGCCAGCAGTACCAGACCCCGGACACAGCTGTTTTTT
NA	NA	TRBJ2-5	TRBV11-2	CASSLRPSQETQYF	TGTGCCAGCAGCTTAAGACCTAGCCAAGAGACCCAGTACTTC
once	NA	TRBJ2-2	TRBV28	CASSLPQGRGTGELFF	TGTGCCAGCAGCCTCCCCCAGGGGAGAGGGACCGGGGAGCTGTTTTTT